This TCR beta chain was identified during a study of T-cell memory formation after mild COVID-19. Points from the study as a whole: Clones from the second wave (peaking day 37) had unconfirmed SARS-CoV-2 specificity. Balance between CD4 and CD8 was seen in clones contracting day 15 to 85, and a CD4+ lean was seen in later expanders. Of the contracting clones, CD4+ ones lay mainly in CM and EM, and CD8+ ones in EMRA.

MiXCR was run by TCRdb on the 5' RACE reads, yielding one entry per CDR3 protein. The sample lists approximately 300,000 distinct CDR3 sequences; over 7% were seen once. The CDR3 is made up of 15 amino acids. The V end was cut by 0 bases, the J end by 5 bases, with 11 bases between. The germline V gene encodes CDR1 MNHEY and CDR2 SVGAGI. The sample holds many counts of this clonotype. The antigen is not known. This receptor was identified in a man aged 18 to 29 who had mild COVID-19 (a few samples of this study predate the infection). Cell type and time point are not known. This chain links TRBV6-5 with TRBJ2-1; D uncertain. Source material: PBMCs or a T cell subset sorted from them (not recorded which). For the CDR3, the DNA is TGTGCCAGCAGTTACTCAGGGAAGGCCCACAATGAGCAGTTCTTC. It encodes CASSYSGKAHNEQFF.